These T cell receptor beta chains were read from a single sample in a study of cytomegalovirus exposure and HLA in healthy donors. Method: immunoSEQ multiplex PCR; TCRdb's copy keeps in-frame clones and lacks some. The sample records about 140,000 clones, around 80% being singletons. The sample was PBMCs. The receptors originated from a woman aged 55-70 years in good health and CMV-seropositive. CDR3s include the opening cysteine and the closing phenylalanine or tryptophan. Each record gives: clone size, V gene, D gene, J gene, CDR3 protein, CDR3 DNA. A D gene is named only where the DNA matches it firmly. The size field is filled for only some rows; it gives once, few, many or a size class.

once,TRBV11-2,NA,TRBJ2-7,CASSLAGQYEQYF,TGTGCCAGCAGCTTAGCGGGACAATACGAGCAGTACTTC
NA,TRBV28,TRBD1,TRBJ2-7,CASSETGGLEQYF,TGTGCCAGCAGTGAGACAGGGGGCCTTGAGCAGTACTTC
NA,TRBV10-2,TRBD1,TRBJ2-5,CASSVNSGQGGLQETQYF,TGCGCCAGCAGTGTCAACTCGGGACAGGGGGGTCTCCAAGAGACCCAGTACTTC
NA,TRBV7-8,TRBD2,TRBJ2-1,CASSLALAGSNEQFF,TGTGCCAGCAGCTTAGCACTAGCGGGAAGCAATGAGCAGTTCTTC
NA,TRBV5-1,NA,TRBJ2-1,CASSPGEVINNEQFF,TGCGCCAGCAGCCCTGGGGAGGTAATCAACAATGAGCAGTTCTTC
NA,TRBV5-1,NA,TRBJ2-2,CASSLLVSGELFF,TGCGCCAGCAGCTTACTGGTTTCCGGGGAGCTGTTTTTT
NA,TRBV28,TRBD1,TRBJ2-7,CASSPGQGIGEQYF,TGTGCCAGCTCACCGGGACAGGGTATAGGCGAGCAGTACTTC
NA,TRBV19,TRBD1,TRBJ2-1,CASSPDRGLYNEQFF,TGTGCCAGTAGTCCCGACAGGGGGCTGTACAATGAGCAGTTCTTC
NA,TRBV11-3,NA,TRBJ1-1,CASSSTGPTEAFF,TGTGCCAGCAGCTCTACAGGGCCCACTGAAGCTTTCTTT
once,TRBV5-1,NA,TRBJ2-2,CASSLSRANTGELFF,TGCGCCAGCAGCTTAAGTCGGGCGAACACCGGGGAGCTGTTTTTT
few,TRBV7-2,TRBD2,TRBJ2-3,CASSRTSGTDTQYF,TGTGCCAGCAGCAGGACTAGCGGGACAGATACGCAGTATTTT
few,TRBV5-6,NA,TRBJ1-6,CASSLTGNSPLHF,TGTGCCAGCAGCTTGACGGGAAATTCACCCCTCCACTTT
NA,TRBV5-4,NA,TRBJ2-5,CASSSRGIGETQYF,TGTGCCAGCAGCTCAAGGGGGATTGGAGAGACCCAGTACTTC
NA,TRBV2,TRBD1,TRBJ2-6,CASSDGTGAAGANVLTF,TGTGCCAGCAGTGATGGGACAGGGGCAGCAGGGGCCAACGTCCTGACTTTC
NA,TRBV21-1,NA,TRBJ2-7,CASRPREAYEQYF,TGTGCCAGCAGACCCCGGGAGGCCTACGAGCAGTACTTC
few,TRBV28,NA,TRBJ1-5,CASSLSPRGGQPQHF,TGTGCCAGCAGTTTAAGTCCTAGGGGAGGTCAGCCCCAGCATTTT
NA,TRBV4-2,NA,TRBJ2-3,CASSRGRGAGRGISRTDTQYF,TGTGCCAGCAGCCGAGGTCGTGGAGCTGGGAGAGGAATCTCGCGGACAGATACGCAGTATTTT
NA,TRBV7-2,NA,TRBJ2-3,CASSLRFSRVADTQYF,TGTGCCAGCAGCTTAAGGTTCAGCAGGGTAGCAGATACGCAGTATTTT
NA,TRBV27,TRBD2,TRBJ2-1,CASSSLVGLAGRANEQFF,TGTGCCAGCAGTTCCCTAGTTGGGTTAGCGGGAAGGGCCAATGAGCAGTTCTTC
NA,TRBV30,NA,TRBJ1-1,CAWSVRTRTEAFF,TGTGCCTGGAGTGTACGGACTCGAACTGAAGCTTTCTTT
NA,TRBV7-6,TRBD2,TRBJ2-1,CASSLARRGRNYNEQFF,TGTGCCAGCAGCTTAGCGCGGCGCGGGAGGAACTACAATGAGCAGTTCTTC
once,TRBV9,TRBD2,TRBJ2-3,CASSVTSGRDTQYF,TGTGCCAGCAGCGTAACTAGCGGGAGGGATACGCAGTATTTT
NA,TRBV28,TRBD2,TRBJ2-5,CASSSPAGVVETQYF,TGTGCCAGCAGTTCCCCAGCGGGAGTTGTCGAGACCCAGTACTTC
NA,TRBV18,TRBD2,TRBJ2-3,CASSPSESGGTDTQYF,TGTGCCAGCTCACCATCGGAGTCGGGGGGGACAGATACGCAGTATTTT
few,TRBV4-1,TRBD1,TRBJ1-1,CASSQGQGAEAFF,TGCGCCAGCAGCCAAGGACAGGGGGCTGAAGCTTTCTTT
NA,TRBV5-8,NA,TRBJ1-5,CASSPLLLDRNQPQHF,TGTGCCAGCAGTCCACTCCTACTTGACAGGAATCAGCCCCAGCATTTT
NA,TRBV14,NA,TRBJ1-6,CASSQGSRGVSPLHF,TGTGCCAGCAGCCAAGGGTCTAGAGGCGTTTCACCCCTCCACTTT
NA,TRBV2,NA,TRBJ1-1,CASRRGRGTEAFF,TGTGCCAGCAGACGGGGCAGGGGCACTGAAGCTTTCTTT
NA,TRBV7-9,NA,TRBJ2-3,CASSFISTDTQYF,TGTGCCAGCAGCTTTATCTCTACAGATACGCAGTATTTT
once,TRBV6-6,TRBD1,TRBJ2-7,CASSPRDRASYEQYF,TGTGCCAGCAGTCCCCGGGACAGGGCCTCCTACGAGCAGTACTTC
few,TRBV4-2,NA,TRBJ2-3,CASSQGSGATDTQYF,TGTGCCAGCAGCCAAGGATCAGGGGCAACAGATACGCAGTATTTT
NA,TRBV7-9,NA,TRBJ2-7,CASSLVCEQYF,TGTGCCAGCAGCTTAGTATGCGAGCAGTACTTC
NA,TRBV5-1,TRBD2,TRBJ2-3,CASSWTSGSTDTQYF,TGCGCCAGCAGCTGGACTAGCGGTAGCACAGATACGCAGTATTTT
NA,TRBV7-9,NA,TRBJ2-7,CASSSRDFYEQYF,TGTGCCAGCAGCTCTCGGGACTTTTACGAGCAGTACTTC
NA,TRBV29-1,NA,TRBJ1-4,CSVEETRNEKLFF,TGCAGCGTTGAGGAGACCCGGAATGAAAAACTGTTTTTT
NA,TRBV13,NA,TRBJ2-7,CASSLGLGTQEQYF,TGTGCCAGCAGCTTAGGTTTGGGCACTCAAGAGCAGTACTTC
NA,TRBV28,TRBD2,TRBJ2-7,CASLGPGTSRSYEQYF,TGTGCCAGCCTCGGCCCTGGGACTAGCAGGTCCTACGAGCAGTACTTC
NA,TRBV15,NA,TRBJ1-5,CATSQSGQSNQPQHF,TGTGCCACCAGCCAAAGCGGGCAGTCTAATCAGCCCCAGCATTTT
once,TRBV5-4,NA,TRBJ2-7,CASSLMYSGRDSYEQYF,TGTGCCAGCAGCTTGATGTATTCAGGCCGCGACTCCTACGAGCAGTACTTC
NA,TRBV5-1,TRBD2,TRBJ2-1,CASSQYGTSGNREQFF,TGCGCCAGCAGCCAATATGGGACTAGCGGGAATCGTGAGCAGTTCTTC
NA,TRBV7-2,NA,TRBJ2-7,CASRSGPEQYF,TGTGCCAGCAGATCAGGTCCCGAGCAGTACTTC
few,TRBV6-4,NA,TRBJ2-6,CASSDSTGNGANVLTF,TGTGCCAGCAGTGACTCGACGGGGAATGGGGCCAACGTCCTGACTTTC
NA,TRBV4-3,NA,TRBJ2-1,CASSSGGYNEQFF,TGCGCCAGCTCCTCAGGTGGCTACAATGAGCAGTTCTTC
NA,TRBV6-6,NA,TRBJ2-5,CASTFDGSSKTQYF,TGTGCCAGCACATTCGACGGGAGCTCGAAGACCCAGTACTTC
once,TRBV7-7,NA,TRBJ2-1,CASSLDRNDNEQFF,TGTGCTAGCAGCTTAGACAGGAACGACAATGAGCAGTTCTTC
few,TRBV5-1,NA,TRBJ2-7,CASSLDYPPNEQYF,TGCGCCAGCAGCTTGGATTACCCTCCTAACGAGCAGTACTTC
NA,TRBV5-1,NA,TRBJ2-5,CASSSAGETQYF,TGCGCCAGCAGCTCGGCAGGTGAGACCCAGTACTTC
NA,TRBV4-2,NA,TRBJ2-3,CASSQDASGTDTQYF,TGTGCCAGCAGCCAAGATGCTAGCGGCACAGATACGCAGTATTTT
NA,TRBV7-2,NA,TRBJ2-3,CASSLISSGLSTDTQYF,TGTGCCAGCAGCTTAATTTCCAGCGGGCTTAGCACAGATACGCAGTATTTT
NA,TRBV4-2,NA,TRBJ1-5,CASSQEAGQPQHF,TGTGCCAGCAGCCAAGAGGCGGGTCAGCCCCAGCATTTT
few,TRBV5-1,TRBD1,TRBJ1-5,CASSLEGGWNQPQHF,TGCGCCAGCAGCTTGGAAGGGGGCTGGAATCAGCCCCAGCATTTT
NA,TRBV2,NA,TRBJ2-7,CASRAAAGTYEQYF,TGTGCCAGCAGGGCCGCCGCCGGGACCTACGAGCAGTACTTC
NA,TRBV28,TRBD1,TRBJ1-1,CASSLIQGIAEAFF,TGTGCCAGCAGTCTAATACAGGGGATTGCTGAAGCTTTCTTT
NA,TRBV18,NA,TRBJ2-7,CASSYRDGSDEQYF,TGTGCCAGCTCCTACCGGGACGGGAGCGACGAGCAGTACTTC
NA,TRBV5-4,NA,TRBJ2-5,CASSPRDNQETQYF,TGTGCCAGCAGCCCCCGGGACAACCAAGAGACCCAGTACTTC
NA,TRBV27,TRBD1,TRBJ2-7,CASSYPGTVYYEQYF,TGTGCCAGCAGCTACCCAGGGACAGTCTACTACGAGCAGTACTTC